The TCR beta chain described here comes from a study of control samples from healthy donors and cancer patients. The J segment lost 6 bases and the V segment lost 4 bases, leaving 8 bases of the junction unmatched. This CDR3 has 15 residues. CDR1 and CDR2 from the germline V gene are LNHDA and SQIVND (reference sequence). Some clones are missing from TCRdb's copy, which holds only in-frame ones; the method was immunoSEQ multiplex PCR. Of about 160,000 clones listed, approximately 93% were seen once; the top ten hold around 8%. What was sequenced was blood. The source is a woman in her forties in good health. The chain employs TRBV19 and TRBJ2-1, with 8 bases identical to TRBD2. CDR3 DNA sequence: TGTGCCAGTAGTACCGGGACTAGATTAGCCAATGAGCAGTTCTTC. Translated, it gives CASSTGTRLANEQFF.